One TCR beta chain is described in this entry. Its target antigen remains unknown. No per-base quality is available; no much larger clone lies one base away. This entry is derived from a study of blood T cell repertoires in COVID-19 (dated by TCRdb to 2020 to 2021). At the level of the whole study: Collaborator samples came from the United States, Italy and Spain and covered acute and convalescent phases of COVID-19. The repertoires were made available in a free public database intended to serve as a resource for research on the immune response to SARS-CoV-2. The material from the prospective study consisted of cDNA or gDNA derived from T cells, B-cell-depleted T cells, or PBMCs. Where available, HLA class I and class II types were taken from metadata supplied by the sample provider and were not determined by assay-based typing. Deeply sampled blood TCRbeta repertoires from subjects exposed to, actively infected with, or recovered from COVID-19 were included in the dataset. Samples came from the ongoing ImmuneRACE study (first 160 participants) plus 1,254 subjects from 6 global collaborators. Nearly every sample came with metadata listing a de-identified subject ID, COVID-19 status, age in years and sex.

Whole blood was collected in K2EDTA tubes by collaborating institutions according to the institutions' own protocols. For TCRbeta analysis, collaborator samples were shipped as frozen whole blood, as isolated PBMCs, or as DNA extracted from either sample type. The immunoSEQ Assay, a bias-controlled multiplex PCR, was used to amplify TCRbeta CDR3 regions from genomic DNA. Per the authors' processing: The number of nucleated cells in each sample was estimated by amplification of reference gene primers within the assay. Sequence reads were collapsed and filtered to measure the absolute abundance of every unique TCRbeta CDR3 rearrangement. For each sample, productive Simpson clonality was calculated by taking the square root of Simpson's diversity index across productive rearrangements. This immuneACCESS table, as held by TCRdb, lists in-frame sequences with V and J called but not all clones. Of the missing ones, under half trace to an unresolved V gene in checked studies; the others have no known cause. For V, J and clone size, that table is used; D and trimming come from the DNA. The sample table contains about 230,000 clones; only one count was recorded for approximately 83% of them. The ten largest account for around 25% of the sample.

The investigation overall reported the following: How much clinical and demographic metadata was included differed by source and by participant, and the metadata was provided uncurated.

This clonotype was sampled from a man aged 40-49 years with acute or convalescent COVID-19. The sample taken for sequencing was peripheral blood.

In nucleotides, the sequence is TGCAGCGGACAGACTAGCGGGGGCAATGAGCAGTTCTTC. This gives the protein CSGQTSGGNEQFF. Recombination connected TRBV29-1 to TRBJ2-1, with 12 central nucleotides matching TRBD2. Based on the germline V gene, the CDR1 and CDR2 sequences are SQVTM and ANQGSEA. Taken from cysteine to phenylalanine, the CDR3 has 13 residues. CDR3 DNA only is kept here, 39 bases in frame from base 1. After removal of 7 bases from V and 6 bases from J, the junction retains 4 bases not matched to a gene.